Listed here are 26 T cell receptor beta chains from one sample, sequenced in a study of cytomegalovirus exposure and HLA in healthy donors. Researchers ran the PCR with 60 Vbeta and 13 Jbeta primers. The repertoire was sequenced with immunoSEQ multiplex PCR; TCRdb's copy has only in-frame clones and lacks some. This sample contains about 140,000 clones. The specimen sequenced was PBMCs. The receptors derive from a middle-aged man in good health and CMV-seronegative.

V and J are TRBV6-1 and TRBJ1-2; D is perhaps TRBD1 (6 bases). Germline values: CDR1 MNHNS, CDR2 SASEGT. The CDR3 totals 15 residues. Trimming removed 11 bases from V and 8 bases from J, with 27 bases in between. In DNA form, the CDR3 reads TGTGCCTCTAAGTCCGGACAGCCCATCCCGGGGGGCTACACCTTC. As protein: CASKSGQPIPGGYTF.

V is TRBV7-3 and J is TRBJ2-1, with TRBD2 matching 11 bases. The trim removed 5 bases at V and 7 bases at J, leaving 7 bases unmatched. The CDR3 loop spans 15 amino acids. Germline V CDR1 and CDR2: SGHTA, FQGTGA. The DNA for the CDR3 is TGTGCCAGCAGCCCCGCTAGCGGGGGGATAAATGAGCAGTTCTTC. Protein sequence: CASSPASGGINEQFF.

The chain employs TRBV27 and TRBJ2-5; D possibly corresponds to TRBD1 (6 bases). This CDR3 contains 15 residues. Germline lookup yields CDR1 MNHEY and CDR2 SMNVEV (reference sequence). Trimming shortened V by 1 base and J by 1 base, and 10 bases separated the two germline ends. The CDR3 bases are TGTGCCAGCAGTTTATTTGGGGGCCCCCAAGAGACCCAGTACTTC. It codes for CASSLFGGPQETQYF.

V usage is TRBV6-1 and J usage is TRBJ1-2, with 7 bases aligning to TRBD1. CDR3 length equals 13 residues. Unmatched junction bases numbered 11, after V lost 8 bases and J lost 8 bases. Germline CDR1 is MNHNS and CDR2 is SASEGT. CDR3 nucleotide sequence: TGTGCCAGCGCCCCAACAGGGGACCGAGGCTACACCTTC. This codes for CASAPTGDRGYTF.

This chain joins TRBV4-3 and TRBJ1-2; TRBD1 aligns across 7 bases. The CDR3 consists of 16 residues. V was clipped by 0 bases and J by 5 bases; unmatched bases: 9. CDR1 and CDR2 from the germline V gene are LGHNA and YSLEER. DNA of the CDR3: TGCGCCAGCAGCCAAGATCTTAACAGGGGCGAGTATGGCTACACCTTC. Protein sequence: CASSQDLNRGEYGYTF.

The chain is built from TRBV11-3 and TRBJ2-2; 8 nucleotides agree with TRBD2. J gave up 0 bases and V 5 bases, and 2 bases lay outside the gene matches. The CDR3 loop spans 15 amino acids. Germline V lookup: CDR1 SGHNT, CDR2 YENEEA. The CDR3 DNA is TGTGCCAGCAGCCGGGGGGGGGCGAACACCGGGGAGCTGTTTTTT. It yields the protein CASSRGGANTGELFF.

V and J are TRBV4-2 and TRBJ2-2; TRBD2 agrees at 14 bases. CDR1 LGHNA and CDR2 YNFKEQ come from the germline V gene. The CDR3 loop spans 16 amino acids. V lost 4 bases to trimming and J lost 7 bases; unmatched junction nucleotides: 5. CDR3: CASSRLAGGWGGELFF. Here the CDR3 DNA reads TGTGCCAGCAGCCGACTAGCGGGGGGGTGGGGCGGGGAGCTGTTTTTT.

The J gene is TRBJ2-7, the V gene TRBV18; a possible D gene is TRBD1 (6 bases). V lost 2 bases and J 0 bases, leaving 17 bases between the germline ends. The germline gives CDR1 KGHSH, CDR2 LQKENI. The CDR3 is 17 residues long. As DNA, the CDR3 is TGTGCCAGCTCACCAGGGCTAGGACAGATGAGCTCCTACGAGCAGTACTTC. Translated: CASSPGLGQMSSYEQYF.

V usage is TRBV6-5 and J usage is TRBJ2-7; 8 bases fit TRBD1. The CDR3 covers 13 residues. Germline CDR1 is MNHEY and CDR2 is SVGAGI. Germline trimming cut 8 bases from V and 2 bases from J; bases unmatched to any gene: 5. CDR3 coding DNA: TGTGCCAGCCGCCAGGGGGCGACCTACGAGCAGTACTTC. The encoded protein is CASRQGATYEQYF.

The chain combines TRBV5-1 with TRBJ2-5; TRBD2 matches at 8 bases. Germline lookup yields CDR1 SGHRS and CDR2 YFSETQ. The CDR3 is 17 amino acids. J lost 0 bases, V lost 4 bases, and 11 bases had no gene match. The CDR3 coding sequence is TGCGCCAGCAGCCAGGGCTCCGGGGGGGCCCACCAAGAGACCCAGTACTTC. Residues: CASSQGSGGAHQETQYF.

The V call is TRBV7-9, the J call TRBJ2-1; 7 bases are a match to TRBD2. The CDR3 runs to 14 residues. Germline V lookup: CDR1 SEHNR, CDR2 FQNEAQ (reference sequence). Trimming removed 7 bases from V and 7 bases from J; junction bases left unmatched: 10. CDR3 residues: CASTLGGLVNEQFF. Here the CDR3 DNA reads TGTGCCAGCACCCTCGGGGGGTTGGTGAATGAGCAGTTCTTC.

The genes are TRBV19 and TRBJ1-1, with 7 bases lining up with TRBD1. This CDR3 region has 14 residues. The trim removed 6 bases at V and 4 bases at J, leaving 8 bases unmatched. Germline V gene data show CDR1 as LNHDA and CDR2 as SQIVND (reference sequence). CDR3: CASRLRDSFTEAFF. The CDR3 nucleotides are TGTGCCAGTAGGCTCCGGGACAGCTTCACTGAAGCTTTCTTT.

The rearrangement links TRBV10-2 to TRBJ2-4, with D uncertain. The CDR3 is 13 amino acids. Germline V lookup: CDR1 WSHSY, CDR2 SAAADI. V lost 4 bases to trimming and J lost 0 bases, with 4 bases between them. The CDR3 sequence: CASSAQAKNIQYF. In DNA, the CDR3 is TGCGCCAGCAGTGCCCAAGCCAAAAACATTCAGTACTTC.

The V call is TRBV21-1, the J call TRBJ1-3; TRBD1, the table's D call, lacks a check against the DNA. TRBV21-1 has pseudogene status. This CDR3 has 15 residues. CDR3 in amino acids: CASQSVTGGRNTIYF. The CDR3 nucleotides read TGTGCCAGCCAGAGCGTGACAGGGGGCAGAAACACCATATATTTT.

The CDR3 sequence is CASSLKVGVLTEAFF. Written as DNA, the CDR3 is TGTGCCAGCAGCTTAAAAGTAGGGGTCCTCACTGAAGCTTTCTTT. This chain links TRBV7-3 with TRBJ1-1, with D perhaps TRBD1 (5 bases). This CDR3 contains 15 residues. Deletions cut 1 base from V and 4 bases from J, with 13 bases between. Germline CDR1 SGHTA, CDR2 FQGTGA.

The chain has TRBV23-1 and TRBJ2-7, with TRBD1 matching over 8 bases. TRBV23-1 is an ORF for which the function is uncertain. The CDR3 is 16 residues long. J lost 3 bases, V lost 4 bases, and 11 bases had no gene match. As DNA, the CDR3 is TGCGCCAGCAGTCTGGGACAGGCACGAATGCTCTACGAGCAGTACTTC. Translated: CASSLGQARMLYEQYF.

The CDR3 spells CASSRTSGTYEQYF. CDR3 DNA: TGTGCCAGCAGCCGGACTAGCGGGACCTACGAGCAGTACTTC. This chain links TRBV7-6 with TRBJ2-7, with 12 bases matching TRBD2. The ends lost 5 bases at V and 2 bases at J; junction bases unmatched: 1. Germline V CDR1 and CDR2: SGHVS, FNYEAQ. The length of the CDR3 is 14 residues. The full variable domain, rest sourced from reference TRBV7-6 and TRBJ2-7, is GAGVSQSPRYKVTKRGQDVALRCDPISGHVSLYWYRQALGQGPEFLTYFNYEAQQDKSGLPNDRFSAERPEGSISTLTIQRTEQRDSAMYRCASSRTSGTYEQYFGPGTRLTVT.

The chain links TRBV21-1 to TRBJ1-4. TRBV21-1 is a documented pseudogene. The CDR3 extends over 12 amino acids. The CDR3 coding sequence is TGTGCCAGCAGCAAAGGAGGGAGAGAACTGTTTTTT. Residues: CASSKGGRELFF.

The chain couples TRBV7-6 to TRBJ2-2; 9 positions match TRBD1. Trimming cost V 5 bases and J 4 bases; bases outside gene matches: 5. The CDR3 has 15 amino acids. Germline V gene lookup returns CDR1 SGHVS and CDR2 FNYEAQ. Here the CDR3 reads CASSPTTGGTGELFF. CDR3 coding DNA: TGTGCCAGCAGCCCTACGACAGGGGGCACCGGGGAGCTGTTTTTT.

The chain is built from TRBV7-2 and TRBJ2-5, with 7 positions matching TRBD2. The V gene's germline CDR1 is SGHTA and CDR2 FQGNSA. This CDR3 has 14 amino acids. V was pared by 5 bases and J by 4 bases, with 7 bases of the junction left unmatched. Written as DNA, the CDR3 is TGTGCCAGCAGCCCCCGGACTAGTGGAGAGACCCAGTACTTC. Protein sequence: CASSPRTSGETQYF.

CDR3: CASSLNPGNTGELFF. The CDR3 DNA is TGTGCCAGCAGCTTAAATCCGGGGAACACCGGGGAGCTGTTTTTT. This chain connects TRBV7-8 to TRBJ2-2; D gene uncertain. Per the germline V gene, CDR1 is SGHVS and CDR2 is FQNEAQ. Trimming removed 2 bases at V and 1 base at J, with 8 bases between. This CDR3 has 15 residues.

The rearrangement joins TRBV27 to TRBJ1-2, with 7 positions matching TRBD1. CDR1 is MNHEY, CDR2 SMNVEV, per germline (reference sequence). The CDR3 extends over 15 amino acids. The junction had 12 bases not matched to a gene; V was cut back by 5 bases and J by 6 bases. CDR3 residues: CASSIDREEPHGYTF. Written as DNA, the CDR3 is TGTGCCAGCAGTATCGACAGGGAGGAACCCCATGGCTACACCTTC.

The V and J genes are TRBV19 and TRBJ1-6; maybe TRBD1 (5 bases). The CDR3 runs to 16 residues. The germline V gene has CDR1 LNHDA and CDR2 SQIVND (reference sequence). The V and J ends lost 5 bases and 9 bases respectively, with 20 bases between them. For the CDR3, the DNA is TGTGCCAGTAGTCATCGTACGGACACAGGATCTTCACCCCTCCACTTT. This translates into CASSHRTDTGSSPLHF.

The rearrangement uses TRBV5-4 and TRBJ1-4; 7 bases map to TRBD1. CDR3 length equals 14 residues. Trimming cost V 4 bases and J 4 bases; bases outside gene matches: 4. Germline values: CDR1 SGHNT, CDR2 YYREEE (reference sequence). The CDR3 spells CASSIGTVNEKLFF. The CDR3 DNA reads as TGTGCCAGCAGCATAGGGACAGTTAATGAAAAACTGTTTTTT.

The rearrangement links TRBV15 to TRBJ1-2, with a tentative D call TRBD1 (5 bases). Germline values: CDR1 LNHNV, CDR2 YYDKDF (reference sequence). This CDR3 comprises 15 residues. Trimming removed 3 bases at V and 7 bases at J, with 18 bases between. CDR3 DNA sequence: TGTGCCACCAGCAGGGTGGGACTGGGAGGGGTTGGCTACACCTTC. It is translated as CATSRVGLGGVGYTF.

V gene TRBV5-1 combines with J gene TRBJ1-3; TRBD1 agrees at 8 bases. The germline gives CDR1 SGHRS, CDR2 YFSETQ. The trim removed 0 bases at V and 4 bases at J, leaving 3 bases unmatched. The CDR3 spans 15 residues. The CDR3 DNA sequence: TGCGCCAGCAGCTTGGCGACAGGGGTCGGAAACACCATATATTTT. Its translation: CASSLATGVGNTIYF. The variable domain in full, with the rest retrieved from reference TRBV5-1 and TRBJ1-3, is KAGVTQTPRYLIKTRGQQVTLSCSPISGHRSVSWYQQTPGQGLQFLFEYFSETQRNKGNFPGRFSGRQFSNSRSEMNVSTLELGDSALYLCASSLATGVGNTIYFGEGSWLTVV.